This is a list of T cell receptor beta chains from one sample in a study of blood T cell repertoires in COVID-19. Method: immunoSEQ multiplex PCR; TCRdb's copy keeps in-frame clones and lacks some. The table lists roughly 570,000 clones, 70% to 90% of them singletons, with less than 9% in the top ten. Material for sequencing was peripheral blood. Source of these receptors: a woman aged 45-65 years with COVID-19, enrolled during active disease. Each CDR3 is given with its conserved first and last residue. The D gene is left open where the match is weak. Part of the rows lack a size; the others show once, few, many or a class for expanded clones.

v_call	d_call	cdr3_length	j_call	clone_size	cdr3_nt	cdr3_aa
TRBV28	-	13	TRBJ2-7	-	TGTGCCAGCAACCTAAGCAGGGGCGGCGAGCAGTACTTC	CASNLSRGGEQYF
TRBV6-1	TRBD1	17	TRBJ1-2	-	TGTGCCAGCAGTGAATCCTACACAGGGGCGTTCAGGGATGGCTACACCTTC	CASSESYTGAFRDGYTF
TRBV19	-	14	TRBJ1-1	-	TGTGCCTCCACAGCTAGGGGTATGAACACTGAAGCTTTCTTT	CASTARGMNTEAFF
TRBV5-6	-	14	TRBJ2-7	-	TGTGCCAGCAGCCCGGTAGGGACTCCCTACGAGCAGTACTTC	CASSPVGTPYEQYF
TRBV25-1	-	14	TRBJ2-3	-	TGTGCCAGCAGTGGGGGACTTGGCACAGATACGCAGTATTTT	CASSGGLGTDTQYF
TRBV15	-	13	TRBJ1-2	-	TGTGCCACCAGCAGACCTGTACAGGGTAGATACACCTTC	CATSRPVQGRYTF
TRBV21-1	-	17	TRBJ2-7	-	TGTGCCAGCAGAAAAGGGGAATGGGACAGGGGATTCTACGAGCAGTACTTC	CASRKGEWDRGFYEQYF
TRBV2	TRBD1	13	TRBJ1-2	-	TGTGCCAGCAGCCCGACAGGGGTCTATGGCTACACCTTC	CASSPTGVYGYTF
TRBV6-1	-	14	TRBJ1-5	-	TGTGCCAGCAGTGAAATAGGGGGTGAGCAGCCCCAGCATTTT	CASSEIGGEQPQHF
TRBV28	-	14	TRBJ1-1	-	TGTGCCAGCTGTCGCTCAGGCCATTTCACTGAAGCTTTCTTT	CASCRSGHFTEAFF
TRBV10-3	-	17	TRBJ2-3	-	TGTGCCATCAGTGAGTCCGGTAGACTAGAACAGGCCGATACGCAGTATTTT	CAISESGRLEQADTQYF
TRBV3-1/TRBV3-2	-	23	TRBJ2-6	-	TGTGCCAGCAGCCAAGGACTCAGGGGACACGGGGGGCCTTATTTCTCTGGGGCCAACGTCCTGACTTTC	CASSQGLRGHGGPYFSGANVLTF
TRBV7-3	-	18	TRBJ2-2	-	TGTGCCAGCAGCTCGCTTACCATAACCGGGACGAACACCGGGGAGCTGTTTTTT	CASSSLTITGTNTGELFF
TRBV6-5	-	15	TRBJ1-5	-	TGTGCCAGCGGGCCCCAGGCCAGCCTCAATCAGCCCCAGCATTTT	CASGPQASLNQPQHF
TRBV3-1/TRBV3-2	-	13	TRBJ1-1	few	TGTGCCGCCACAGCAACCAGAGACACTGAAGCTTTCTTT	CAATATRDTEAFF
TRBV3-1/TRBV3-2	TRBD1	13	TRBJ2-7	-	TGTGCCAGCAGCCAAGATAGGACAGGGAAGCAGTACTTC	CASSQDRTGKQYF
TRBV15	TRBD1	15	TRBJ2-7	-	TGTGCCACCAGCAGAGTCCGACAGGGGTCCTACGAGCAGTACTTC	CATSRVRQGSYEQYF
TRBV2	-	15	TRBJ1-5	-	TGTGCCAGCAGTGACCGAGTAGTCATTTCCCAGCCCCAGCATTTT	CASSDRVVISQPQHF
TRBV9	-	15	TRBJ2-3	-	TGTGCCAGCAGCGTAGGAGCAGGGGACACAGATACGCAGTATTTT	CASSVGAGDTDTQYF
TRBV10-2	-	16	TRBJ1-2	-	TGCGCCAGCAGCCCGCTTGGAGAGGTGCTTGAGGAAGGCTACACCTTC	CASSPLGEVLEEGYTF
TRBV4-1	TRBD1	13	TRBJ1-6	-	TGCGCCAGTACGGACAGGGAAGGCTCACCCCTCCACTTT	CASTDREGSPLHF
TRBV7-2	-	18	TRBJ2-1	-	TGTGCCAGCAGCTTATTGTTCCTCGTCGTCGGGGGTCAAGATGAGCAGTTCTTC	CASSLLFLVVGGQDEQFF
TRBV4-1	-	13	TRBJ2-3	-	TGCGCCAGCACCCTCTCGGTGTCAGATACGCAGTATTTT	CASTLSVSDTQYF
TRBV6-6	TRBD2	13	TRBJ2-7	-	TGTGCCAGCGCGGGGGGGCACAACTACGAGCAGTACTTC	CASAGGHNYEQYF
TRBV18	TRBD1	19	TRBJ2-2	-	TGTGCCAGCTCACGCGACCTTGGGACAGGGGCCCGCAGCACCGGGGAGCTGTTTTTT	CASSRDLGTGARSTGELFF
TRBV3-1/TRBV3-2	TRBD1	17	TRBJ2-2	-	TGTGCCAGCAGCCCCCGACGGACAGGGGGATACACCGGGGAGCTGTTTTTT	CASSPRRTGGYTGELFF
TRBV27	-	15	TRBJ1-6	-	TGTGCCAGCAGGGAACAGAGCTCCTATAATTCACCCCTCCACTTT	CASREQSSYNSPLHF
TRBV18	-	15	TRBJ1-1	-	TGTGCCAGCTCACTGGCAGGGCTTTTGAACACTGAAGCTTTCTTT	CASSLAGLLNTEAFF
TRBV2	-	14	TRBJ2-1	-	TGTGCCAGCAGTGGCGTTGGCAGGAAGAATGAGCAGTTCTTC	CASSGVGRKNEQFF
TRBV4-1	-	14	TRBJ2-7	-	TGCGCCAGCAGCCAAGTGGGCAAGACCTACGAGCAGTACTTC	CASSQVGKTYEQYF
TRBV7-9	-	15	TRBJ1-3	-	TGTGCCAGCAGCTCAACTAACAACCCTGGAAACACCATATATTTT	CASSSTNNPGNTIYF
TRBV5-4	-	12	TRBJ1-3	-	TGTGCCAGCAGCTTTCAGGGATACACCATATATTTT	CASSFQGYTIYF
TRBV6-5	TRBD1	13	TRBJ1-2	once	TGTGCCAGCAGCCCCAGGGGGCAGGATGGCTACACCTTC	CASSPRGQDGYTF
TRBV10-3	-	16	TRBJ2-3	few	TGTGCCATCAGAACTTCGGCGGGCGGAGGCACAGATACGCAGTATTTT	CAIRTSAGGGTDTQYF
TRBV5-1	-	14	TRBJ1-2	-	TGCGCCAGCAGCTTGGAGAGTGACAGGCATGGCTACACCTTC	CASSLESDRHGYTF
TRBV19	TRBD2	16	TRBJ2-7	-	TGTGCCAGTAGTCGGCTAGCGGGGGGTGACTCCTACGAGCAGTACTTC	CASSRLAGGDSYEQYF
TRBV9	TRBD1	14	TRBJ2-4	-	TGTGCCAGCAGTGCCCTGGACAGGGACGGCATTCAGTACTTC	CASSALDRDGIQYF
TRBV27	TRBD1	14	TRBJ1-2	-	TGTGCCAGCAGTCCGAACCGGGACAGGGGAGGCTACACCTTC	CASSPNRDRGGYTF